Described below is a single TCR beta chain sequence and its context. No antigen is known for it. PCR was performed using 60 Vbeta and 13 Jbeta primers. This table comes from immunoSEQ multiplex PCR, and its TCRdb copy is limited to in-frame clones, with some not included. The listing records 130,000 to 150,000 clones. This entry is derived from a study of cytomegalovirus exposure and HLA in healthy donors. Study-wide points: Most sequenced TCRs were rare (though some public TCRs occurred in many donors).

The TCR was taken from a woman aged 50 to 60 in good health and CMV-seronegative. The sample was PBMCs.

The CDR3 bases are TGCGCCAGCAGCTTGTCTGGGAGGGATCAGCCCCAGCATTTT. It codes for CASSLSGRDQPQHF. The V gene is TRBV5-1, the J gene TRBJ1-5; D remains unclear. The germline V gene has CDR1 SGHRS and CDR2 YFSETQ. This CDR3 spans 14 amino acids. The ends were cut back, 1 base at V and 5 bases at J, with 10 bases in the middle.